Listed here are 27 T cell receptor beta chains from one sample, sequenced in a study of response to subunit inactivated influenza vaccine. TCRdb fed the RT-PCR reads into MiXCR, producing one record per CDR3 protein. The sample has about 570,000 distinct CDR3 sequences, approximately 10% seen once. The source material was PBMCs from blood, sampled on the day of vaccination. The receptors originated from a man aged 50-59 years who received an inactivated influenza vaccine.

The V call is TRBV10-3, the J call TRBJ1-1; 10 bases match TRBD1. The CDR3 loop spans 15 amino acids. V lost 2 bases to trimming and J lost 4 bases; unmatched junction nucleotides: 4. Germline V gives CDR1 ENHRY, CDR2 SYGVKD. CDR3 residues: CAISENRDRGTEAFF. The DNA for the CDR3 is TGTGCCATCAGTGAGAATCGGGACAGGGGCACTGAAGCTTTCTTT.

This clonotype has more than one count but fewer than ten. The V gene is TRBV7-2, the J gene TRBJ1-5; 10 positions match TRBD1. This CDR3 has 15 residues. Germline CDR1 SGHTA, CDR2 FQGNSA. With V trimmed by 5 bases and J by 11 bases, 12 bases remained unmatched. The CDR3: CASSQDPGTGEAQHF. The CDR3 nucleotides are TGTGCCAGCAGCCAAGACCCCGGGACAGGGGAGGCCCAGCATTTT.

The sample holds a few counts of this clonotype. The chain uses TRBV14 and TRBJ2-2; D is perhaps TRBD2 (5 bases). There are 14 residues in the CDR3. CDR1 is SGHDN, CDR2 FVKESK, per germline. V dropped 1 base and J dropped 13 bases, with 16 bases sitting between them. In DNA form, the CDR3 reads TGTGCCAGCAGCCAAGGGACCGTTTCTGGAGGGCTGTTTTTT. Its protein product is CASSQGTVSGGLFF.

This clonotype was observed a few times. The chain is built from TRBV9 and TRBJ2-7; 9 nucleotides match TRBD1. CDR1 is SGDLS and CDR2 is YYNGEE in the germline V gene. The length of the CDR3 is 16 residues. After removal of 2 bases from V and 4 bases from J, the junction contained 10 bases not matched to a gene. Here the CDR3 reads CASSVGPGQGSYEQYF. As DNA, the CDR3 is TGTGCCAGCAGCGTGGGGCCGGGACAGGGTAGTTACGAGCAGTACTTC.

The chain carries TRBV7-9 and TRBJ1-6; the D gene is possibly TRBD1 (6 bases). CDR3 size: 15 residues. V lost 5 bases to trimming and J lost 6 bases, with 14 bases between them. The germline gives CDR1 SEHNR, CDR2 FQNEAQ (reference sequence). Here the CDR3 DNA reads TGTGCCAGCAGCGGAGGGGGGGGGCTTAATTCACCCCTCCACTTT. Its protein is CASSGGGGLNSPLHF.

Ten or more counts support this clonotype. The chain couples TRBV28 to TRBJ2-2; D is undetermined. Per germline, CDR1 MDHEN and CDR2 SYDVKM. The CDR3 length is 13 residues. V dropped 3 bases and J dropped 4 bases, with 6 bases sitting between them. The DNA for the CDR3 is TGTGCCAGCAGTTTTTTAAGCACCGGGGAGCTGTTTTTT. It encodes CASSFLSTGELFF.

V usage is TRBV5-5 and J usage is TRBJ2-7; no reliable D call. The CDR3 runs to 12 residues. The V end lost 1 base, the J end lost 2 bases, and 4 bases lay between the germline ends. The germline CDR1 and CDR2 sequences are SGHKS and YYEKEE (reference sequence). DNA for the CDR3: TGTGCCAGCAGCTTGACGGCCTACGAGCAGTACTTC. It is translated as CASSLTAYEQYF.

The chain uses TRBV29-1 and TRBJ2-1, with TRBD1 matching 7 bases. After removal of 6 bases from V and 1 base from J, the junction contained 9 bases not matched to a gene. Germline CDR1 reads SQVTM; CDR2 reads ANQGSEA. The CDR3 runs to 15 residues. The CDR3 reads CSVASGTESYNEQFF. The CDR3, as DNA: TGCAGCGTCGCGTCCGGGACAGAGTCCTACAATGAGCAGTTCTTC.

This clonotype was observed a few times. This chain connects TRBV12-3 or TRBV12-4 to TRBJ2-1; maybe TRBD2 (6 bases). V lost 6 bases and J lost 3, with 12 bases in between. This CDR3 is 14 amino acids long. The CDR3, as DNA: TGTGCCAGCAGGACGCGGGGCTTCTACAATGAGCAGTTCTTC. This translates into CASRTRGFYNEQFF.

The chain has TRBV11-2 and TRBJ1-5; 9 bases are shared with TRBD1. The CDR3 is 17 amino acids. Germline V gene lookup returns CDR1 SGHAT and CDR2 FQNNGV. The V segment lost 1 base and the J segment 1 base; nucleotides outside the gene matches: 5. The CDR3 region has the DNA TGTGCCAGCAGCTTAGTGGCGGGACAGGGAAGCAATCAGCCCCAGCATTTT. This encodes CASSLVAGQGSNQPQHF.

This clonotype was observed a few times. CDR3 loop: CASSKGTGGPQETQYF. The CDR3 bases are TGTGCCAGCAGTAAAGGGACAGGGGGTCCTCAAGAGACCCAGTACTTC. The genes are TRBV2 and TRBJ2-5, with 11 nucleotides matching TRBD1. Germline V lookup: CDR1 SNHLY, CDR2 FYNNEI. The CDR3 spans 16 residues. The V and J ends lost 5 bases and 2 bases, in that order; junction bases with no gene match: 7.

The chain links TRBV18 to TRBJ2-1; 10 nucleotides align to TRBD2. Germline V gene sequence: CDR1 KGHSH, CDR2 LQKENI. The ends lost 3 bases at V and 7 bases at J; junction bases unmatched: 3. This CDR3 spans 14 amino acids. The CDR3, as DNA: TGTGCCAGCTCACCCCTGGGACTAGCGAATGAGCAGTTCTTC. It specifies CASSPLGLANEQFF.

This clonotype was seen only a few times. The J gene is TRBJ2-7, the V gene TRBV4-2, with D maybe TRBD1 (5 bases). The CDR3 has 14 amino acids. In germline, CDR1 is LGHNA, CDR2 YNFKEQ. The germline V and J ends were trimmed by 4 bases and 7 bases, with 17 bases remaining between them. The CDR3 spells CASSPQQESREQYF. The DNA of the CDR3 is TGTGCCAGCAGCCCGCAACAGGAATCCCGGGAGCAGTACTTC.

This clonotype was counted ten times or more. The gene calls are TRBV5-1 and TRBJ1-1, with D unresolved. The germline V gene has CDR1 SGHRS and CDR2 YFSETQ. This CDR3 has 15 amino acids. With 4 bases removed from V and 0 bases from J, the gap between germline ends came to 13 bases. The CDR3: CASSTLPTLNTEAFF. CDR3 nucleotides: TGCGCCAGCAGCACCCTACCTACTCTGAACACTGAAGCTTTCTTT.

This clonotype has a handful of counts. The chain couples TRBV12-3 or TRBV12-4 to TRBJ1-1, with 8 bases matching TRBD1. V lost 5 bases, J lost 1 base, and 6 bases stayed unmatched. The length of the CDR3 is 15 residues. The CDR3 region is CASSQGQAGNTEAFF. CDR3 nucleotide sequence: TGTGCCAGCAGTCAGGGACAGGCTGGGAACACTGAAGCTTTCTTT.

The chain employs TRBV11-2 and TRBJ2-3; 11 nucleotides line up with TRBD2. The CDR3 is 16 amino acids. Germline V gene lookup returns CDR1 SGHAT and CDR2 FQNNGV. Trimming cost V 7 bases and J 1 base; bases outside gene matches: 7. CDR3 protein: CASTALAGGRTDTQYF. CDR3 coding DNA: TGTGCCAGCACCGCCCTAGCGGGGGGTCGCACAGATACGCAGTATTTT.

This clonotype was detected many times. The chain recombines TRBV4-3 with TRBJ2-5; 7 bases map to TRBD1. CDR3 size: 16 residues. Per germline, CDR1 LGHNA and CDR2 YSLEER. V dropped 2 bases and J dropped 2; count of bases not matched to a gene: 8. The CDR3 coding sequence is TGCGCCAGCAGCCAATTCTACCCGGGACAGCAAGAGACCCAGTACTTC. Translation: CASSQFYPGQQETQYF.

This clonotype was seen only a few times. V gene TRBV28 combines with J gene TRBJ2-1; no reliable D call. Per the germline V gene, CDR1 is MDHEN and CDR2 is SYDVKM. This CDR3 is built from 13 residues. V was clipped by 5 bases and J by 5 bases, with 10 bases between them. Here the CDR3 reads CASSRYYNNEQFF. In DNA, the CDR3 is TGTGCCAGCAGTCGGTACTATAACAATGAGCAGTTCTTC. Together with reference TRBV28 and TRBJ2-1, the CDR3 gives the full variable domain: DVKVTQSSRYLVKRTGEKVFLECVQDMDHENMFWYRQDPGLGLRLIYFSYDVKMKEKGDIPEGYSVSREKKERFSLILESASTNQTSMYLCASSRYYNNEQFFGPGTRLTVL.

A few counts support this clonotype. The rearrangement links TRBV4-2 to TRBJ2-3, with D possibly being TRBD2 (6 bases). Trimming stripped 0 bases from V and 2 bases from J, with 18 bases between. The CDR3 sequence is 18 residues long. The germline gives CDR1 LGHNA, CDR2 YNFKEQ. CDR3 protein: CASSQDLLEGGDTDTQYF. In DNA form, the CDR3 reads TGTGCCAGCAGCCAAGATCTTTTAGAGGGAGGAGACACAGATACGCAGTATTTT.

This clonotype was observed a handful of times. This chain connects TRBV4-2 to TRBJ2-2; weak D call: TRBD1 (5 bases). CDR1 is LGHNA and CDR2 is YNFKEQ in the germline V gene. V was shortened by 2 bases and J by 7 bases, with 8 bases between the two germline ends. The length of the CDR3 is 13 residues. The CDR3 is CASSQMQGGELFF. DNA of the CDR3: TGTGCCAGCAGCCAAATGCAGGGCGGGGAGCTGTTTTTT.

In this sample, this clonotype turned up a few times. J is TRBJ2-7 and V is TRBV4-2; TRBD1 matches 8 bases. This CDR3 has 16 amino acids. The germline CDR1 and CDR2 sequences are LGHNA and YNFKEQ. Trimming cost V 0 bases and J 4 bases; bases outside gene matches: 8. The CDR3 protein is CASSQEAGTGVYEQYF. The DNA for the CDR3 is TGTGCCAGCAGCCAAGAGGCCGGGACAGGAGTTTACGAGCAGTACTTC.

This chain uses TRBV5-1 with TRBJ2-2, with D maybe TRBD2 (6 bases). V was clipped by 0 bases and J by 6 bases, with 12 bases between them. CDR1 SGHRS and CDR2 YFSETQ come from the germline V gene. This CDR3 contains 15 residues. The CDR3 DNA reads TGCGCCAGCAGCTTGGGTTCCGGGGGTCCCGGGGAGCTGTTTTTT. Protein product: CASSLGSGGPGELFF.

The chain employs TRBV11-1 and TRBJ2-7; D is unclear. The V gene's germline CDR1 is SGHAT and CDR2 FQDESV (reference sequence). Trimming removed 5 bases at V and 3 bases at J, with 8 bases between. The CDR3 is 12 residues long. CDR3 amino acids: CASSGMSYEQYF. Written as DNA, the CDR3 is TGTGCCAGCAGCGGGATGAGCTACGAGCAGTACTTC.

This clonotype was counted a few times. The chain couples TRBV10-2 to TRBJ1-4; tentatively, D is TRBD1 (5 bases). Germline CDR1 reads WSHSY; CDR2 reads SAAADI. The ends were cut back, 5 bases at V and 3 bases at J, with 13 bases in the middle. The CDR3 covers 15 residues. The CDR3 DNA follows: TGCGCCAGCAGTCCACAGACAGTCCCTAATGAAAAACTGTTTTTT. Protein product: CASSPQTVPNEKLFF.

The chain couples TRBV6-5 to TRBJ2-3; no definite D call. This CDR3 spans 12 amino acids. The ends were cut back, 7 bases at V and 5 bases at J, with 10 bases in the middle. CDR1 is MNHEY, CDR2 SVGAGI, per germline. CDR3 residues: CASTSGGDTQYF. The CDR3 nucleotides are TGTGCCAGCACCTCGGGCGGAGATACGCAGTATTTT.

This clonotype was recorded many times. The chain employs TRBV3-1 and TRBJ2-7; D is possibly TRBD1 (5 bases). The V end lost 0 bases, the J end lost 3 bases, and 18 bases lay between the germline ends. Per the germline V gene, CDR1 is LGHDT and CDR2 is YNNKEL (reference sequence). The CDR3 consists of 17 residues. The chain's CDR3 is CASSQDHETETVYEQYF. The CDR3 bases are TGTGCCAGCAGCCAAGATCATGAGACAGAGACAGTCTACGAGCAGTACTTC.

The sample holds a few counts of this clonotype. The chain carries TRBV11-2 and TRBJ2-3; D might be TRBD1 or TRBD2, each matching 6 bases. Looked up from germline, CDR1 is SGHAT and CDR2 is FQNNGV. The CDR3 is 16 residues long. The V gene lost 3 bases and the J gene lost 2 bases, with 15 bases spanning the gap. CDR3 in amino acids: CASSFRRGPYTDTQYF. In nucleotides, the CDR3 is TGTGCCAGCAGCTTCCGCCGGGGGCCCTACACAGATACGCAGTATTTT.